The clone carrying this T cell receptor (beta chain) was recorded a few times. The sample originates from a study of early T cells in non-severe SARS-CoV-2 infection. The wider study: Whole-blood bulk RNA, unsorted, was sequenced, and chains were unpaired.

Unique molecular identifiers were attached to individual cDNA molecules. A single record per CDR3 protein comes from TCRdb applying MiXCR to the 5' RACE reads. Found here are about 55,000 distinct CDR3 sequences, more than 6.5% of them singletons; the top ten hold about 5.9%. The CDR3 runs to 15 residues. CDR1 is DFQATT and CDR2 is SNEGSKA in the germline V gene (reference sequence). V dropped 3 bases and J dropped 4 bases, with 17 bases sitting between them. The receptor was isolated from an adult who was a healthcare worker with PCR-confirmed SARS-CoV-2 infection or an uninfected control (not recorded which). This chain uses TRBV20-1 with TRBJ2-3, with D unclear. Specimen: whole blood, collected at baseline. The CDR3 is CSASPLTLSPDTQYF. DNA of the CDR3: TGCAGTGCTAGTCCCCTGACTCTGAGCCCAGATACGCAGTATTTT.